Presented here are 21 T cell receptor beta chains from one specimen sequenced in a study of T cells after yellow fever vaccination. TCRdb used MiXCR to reprocess the 5' RACE reads, holding one entry per CDR3 protein. This table holds about 350,000 distinct CDR3 sequences, roughly 3.9% found once. The sample consisted of PBMCs, taken 5 days after the yellow fever booster vaccination. These receptors all stem from a man aged 18 to 29 who received the YFV17D yellow fever vaccine.

This clonotype occurred a few times. The CDR3 sequence is CASSPREGYTEAFF. CDR3 in DNA: TGCGCCAGCAGCCCCCGAGAGGGCTACACTGAAGCTTTCTTT. The V and J genes are TRBV4-1 and TRBJ1-1, with D uncertain. V was clipped by 4 bases and J by 3 bases, with 12 bases between them. Germline V gene data show CDR1 as MGHRA and CDR2 as YSYEKL. This CDR3 has 14 amino acids.

This rearrangement joins TRBV7-2 to TRBJ1-6; no clear D. Germline CDR1 and CDR2: SGHTA and FQGNSA. V was pared by 5 bases and J by 10 bases, with 12 bases between. The CDR3 is 13 amino acids. The DNA for the CDR3 is TGTGCCAGCAGCGAATATGCGGGCTCACCCCTCCACTTT. It specifies CASSEYAGSPLHF.

At least ten counts were recorded for this clonotype. The chain is built from TRBV12-3 or TRBV12-4 and TRBJ1-2; D possibly corresponds to TRBD1 (5 bases). CDR3 length: 13 residues. V lost 3 bases, J lost 8 bases, and 13 bases lay in between. CDR3: CASSLQGALGYTF. The CDR3 nucleotides are TGTGCCAGCAGTTTGCAAGGGGCCCTGGGCTACACCTTC.

This clonotype was observed at least ten times. CDR3 sequence reads: CASSSLSYEQYF. CDR3 DNA: TGTGCCAGCAGCTCATTATCATACGAGCAGTACTTC. The genes are TRBV7-9 and TRBJ2-7; no firm D call. The CDR3 sequence is 12 residues long. V lost 4 bases, J lost 4 bases, and 8 bases lay in between. Looked up from germline, CDR1 is SEHNR and CDR2 is FQNEAQ (reference sequence).

This clonotype has ten or more counts. This chain connects TRBV12-3 or TRBV12-4 to TRBJ1-1; 8 positions match TRBD1. Trimming took 5 bases from V and 5 from J; bases not matched to a gene: 7. This CDR3 has 14 residues. CDR3 sequence reads: CASSLRTGLTEAFF. The CDR3, as DNA: TGTGCCAGCAGTCTGCGGACAGGGTTGACTGAAGCTTTCTTT.

The sample holds many counts of this clonotype. V is TRBV27 and J is TRBJ1-2; D is undetermined. CDR1 and CDR2 from the germline V gene are MNHEY and SMNVEV (reference sequence). V lost 5 bases to trimming and J lost 4 bases, with 14 bases between them. This CDR3 spans 14 amino acids. DNA of the CDR3: TGTGCCAGCAGTGGCGCGGGCCGCTTCTATGGCTACACCTTC. This translates into CASSGAGRFYGYTF.

There are many counts of this clonotype. The chain uses TRBV4-2 and TRBJ1-1, with D possibly matching TRBD1 (6 bases). CDR1 is LGHNA and CDR2 is YNFKEQ in the germline V gene. Trimming removed 0 bases at V and 3 bases at J, with 8 bases between. CDR3 length equals 14 residues. CDR3 amino acids: CASSQDPGDTEAFF. The CDR3 DNA follows: TGTGCCAGCAGCCAAGATCCAGGGGACACTGAAGCTTTCTTT.

This clonotype was recorded at least ten times. This chain links TRBV20-1 with TRBJ2-5, with 8 bases that match TRBD2. CDR1 DFQATT and CDR2 SNEGSKA come from the germline V gene (reference sequence). The V segment lost 6 bases and the J segment 7 bases; nucleotides outside the gene matches: 16. This CDR3 has 15 amino acids. The CDR3 reads CSADLTRGGPGTQYF. The CDR3 DNA follows: TGCAGTGCCGACTTAACTCGGGGGGGCCCAGGGACCCAGTACTTC.

A few counts support this clonotype. This chain uses TRBV18 with TRBJ1-2, with a weak D call TRBD1 (5 bases). Germline-derived CDR1 and CDR2 are KGHSH and LQKENI. V gave up 5 bases and J gave up 4 bases, with 14 bases separating them. The CDR3 covers 14 residues. The CDR3 reads CASSEDSRPYGYTF. Here the CDR3 DNA reads TGTGCCAGCTCAGAAGACAGCCGTCCCTATGGCTACACCTTC.

This clonotype was counted a single time. V usage is TRBV30 and J usage is TRBJ2-6, with 9 bases fitting TRBD1. The trim removed 5 bases at V and 2 bases at J, leaving 1 base unmatched. CDR1 and CDR2 from the germline V gene are GTSNPN and SVGIG (reference sequence). The CDR3 is 14 residues long. CDR3 sequence: CAWGQGTGANVLTF. CDR3 nucleotides: TGTGCCTGGGGACAGGGGACTGGGGCCAACGTCCTGACTTTC. Based on the CDR3 plus reference TRBV30 and TRBJ2-6, the full variable domain is SQTIHQWPATLVQPVGSPLSLECTVEGTSNPNLYWYRQAAGRGLQLLFYSVGIGQISSEVPQNLSASRPQDRQFILSSKKLLLSDSGFYLCAWGQGTGANVLTFGAGSRLTVL.

The CDR3 region has the DNA TGTGCCAGCTCAGAGGAGGCGGGGGAGCTGTTTTTT. It yields the protein CASSEEAGELFF. The rearrangement links TRBV18 to TRBJ2-2, with D possibly being TRBD2 (5 bases). This CDR3 has 12 residues. From germline, CDR1 is KGHSH and CDR2 LQKENI. V shed 5 bases and J shed 8 bases, with 9 bases lying between them.

This clonotype came up a few times. The J gene is TRBJ2-5, the V gene TRBV5-1; 7 nucleotides match TRBD2. The germline V gene encodes CDR1 SGHRS and CDR2 YFSETQ. CDR3 length: 15 amino acids. V was pared by 2 bases and J by 2 bases, with 6 bases of the junction left unmatched. As DNA, the CDR3 is TGCGCCAGCAGCTTATCGGCGGGGGAGCAAGAGACCCAGTACTTC. Residues: CASSLSAGEQETQYF.

The rearrangement links TRBV5-1 to TRBJ2-1, with 8 bases fitting TRBD2. J was trimmed by 2 bases and V by 4 bases; bases with no gene match: 8. This CDR3 has 16 amino acids. Germline CDR1 reads SGHRS; CDR2 reads YFSETQ. The CDR3 loop reads CASSDQRGRAYNEQFF. Written as DNA, the CDR3 is TGCGCCAGCAGCGATCAGCGGGGGAGGGCCTACAATGAGCAGTTCTTC. The whole variable domain, remainder taken from reference TRBV5-1 and TRBJ2-1, is KAGVTQTPRYLIKTRGQQVTLSCSPISGHRSVSWYQQTPGQGLQFLFEYFSETQRNKGNFPGRFSGRQFSNSRSEMNVSTLELGDSALYLCASSDQRGRAYNEQFFGPGTRLTVL.

The chain carries TRBV3-1 and TRBJ2-3; TRBD2 matches 8 bases. CDR3 length: 13 amino acids. The V and J ends lost 4 bases and 6 bases, in that order; junction bases with no gene match: 3. Germline V lookup: CDR1 LGHDT, CDR2 YNNKEL (reference sequence). CDR3 nucleotides: TGTGCCAGCAGCCGAGCTAGCGGGGATACGCAGTATTTT. It codes for CASSRASGDTQYF.

This clonotype appeared many times. This chain connects TRBV9 to TRBJ2-2, with D tentatively TRBD1 or TRBD2 (5 bases each). V lost 0 bases and J 2 bases, leaving 11 bases between the germline ends. This CDR3 is 16 amino acids long. The germline gives CDR1 SGDLS, CDR2 YYNGEE. This chain's CDR3 is CASSVDPGPNTGELFF. As DNA, the CDR3 is TGTGCCAGCAGCGTAGATCCGGGACCTAACACCGGGGAGCTGTTTTTT.

The genes are TRBV5-1 and TRBJ2-7; no reliable D call. V was shortened by 3 bases and J by 2 bases, with 12 bases between the two germline ends. CDR1 is SGHRS and CDR2 is YFSETQ in the germline V gene. There are 14 residues in the CDR3. CDR3 region: CASSSAPEPYEQYF. The CDR3 DNA reads as TGCGCCAGCAGCTCGGCTCCGGAACCCTACGAGCAGTACTTC.

This clonotype showed up many times. The DNA of the CDR3 is TGTGCCAGCAGGGATGTCAGGGGCGGGACTGAAGCTTTCTTT. Amino acids: CASRDVRGGTEAFF. The chain recombines TRBV7-9 with TRBJ1-1, with D possibly TRBD1 on 6 matching bases. Trimming removed 6 bases at V and 5 bases at J, with 16 bases between. Germline CDR1 is SEHNR and CDR2 is FQNEAQ (reference sequence). The length of the CDR3 is 14 residues.

The chain recombines TRBV7-2 with TRBJ1-6; D unresolved. The CDR3 length is 14 residues. Germline values: CDR1 SGHTA, CDR2 FQGNSA. The V end was cut by 3 bases, the J end by 9 bases, with 12 bases between. The CDR3 DNA reads as TGTGCCAGCAGCTTTCAAGGGTTCTTTTCACCCCTCCACTTT. Its translation is CASSFQGFFSPLHF.

This clonotype was detected a few times. V and J are TRBV14 and TRBJ2-6; TRBD1 is a possible D gene (5 bases). Trimming took off 5 bases at V and 4 bases at J, with 24 bases between the two ends. CDR3 length: 19 amino acids. Germline V gene lookup returns CDR1 SGHDN and CDR2 FVKESK. The CDR3 region is CASSLEPTEGPLGANVLTF. The CDR3 nucleotides are TGTGCCAGCAGCTTAGAACCGACAGAAGGTCCGCTCGGGGCCAACGTCCTGACTTTC.

V usage is TRBV7-9 and J usage is TRBJ1-1, with a tentative D call TRBD1 (5 bases). V was trimmed by 5 bases and J by 12 bases, leaving 19 bases between them. There are 13 residues in the CDR3. CDR1 and CDR2 from the germline V gene are SEHNR and FQNEAQ (reference sequence). CDR3 loop: CASSARTGTETFF. DNA of the CDR3: TGTGCCAGCAGCGCGCGGACCGGGACCGAAACTTTCTTT.

This sequence joins TRBV27 and TRBJ2-1; D may be TRBD2 (7 bases). V lost 8 bases to trimming and J lost 6 bases, with 26 bases between them. There are 17 residues in the CDR3. Per germline, CDR1 MNHEY and CDR2 SMNVEV (reference sequence). CDR3 sequence (DNA): TGTGCCAGCTCTTCCCTCGGGGGGCGGTTCGTTGGCAATGAGCAGTTCTTC. This translates into CASSSLGGRFVGNEQFF.